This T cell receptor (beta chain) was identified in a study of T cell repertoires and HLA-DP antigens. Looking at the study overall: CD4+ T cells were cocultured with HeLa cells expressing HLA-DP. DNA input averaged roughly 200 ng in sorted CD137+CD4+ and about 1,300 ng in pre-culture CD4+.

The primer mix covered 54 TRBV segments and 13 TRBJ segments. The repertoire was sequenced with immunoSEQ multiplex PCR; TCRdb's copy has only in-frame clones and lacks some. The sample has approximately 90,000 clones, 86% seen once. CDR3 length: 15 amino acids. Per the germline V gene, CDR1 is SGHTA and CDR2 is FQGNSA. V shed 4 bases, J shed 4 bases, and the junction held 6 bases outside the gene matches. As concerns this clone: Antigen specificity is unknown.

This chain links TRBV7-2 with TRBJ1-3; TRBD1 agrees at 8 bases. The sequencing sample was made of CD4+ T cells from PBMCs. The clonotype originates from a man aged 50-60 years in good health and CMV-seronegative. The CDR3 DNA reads TGTGCCAGCAGCTCCCAACAGGGGGTAGGAAACACCATATATTTT. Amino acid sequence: CASSSQQGVGNTIYF.